A selection of T cell receptor beta chains follows, all from one sample in a study of T cells after yellow fever vaccination. MiXCR, applied by TCRdb to the 5' RACE reads, yields one record per CDR3 protein. The sample holds a few hundred thousand distinct CDR3 sequences, around 3.9% seen once. The source material was PBMCs, sampled on the day of the yellow fever booster vaccination. The receptors here all came from a young man who received the YFV17D yellow fever vaccine. CDR3s leave out the opening cysteine and the closing phenylalanine or tryptophan. Each record gives: D gene, V gene, clone size, CDR3 protein. A D gene is named only where the DNA matches it firmly. Size values are once, few and many counts, or a class for expanded clones, and some rows have none.

>TRBD2|TRBV4-1|many
ASSLGLAGGVGETQY
>.|TRBV5-1|few
ASSLGKDYEQY
>.|TRBV7-9|many
ASSPVGNYEQY
>.|TRBV5-4|.
ASRPLTGGRETEAF
>.|TRBV12-3/TRBV12-4|medium-sized
ASSQNPPGGYT
>.|TRBV9|many
ASSVGLTPGNTEAF
>TRBD1|TRBV10-2|many
ASMRGTGEPDTQY
>TRBD2|TRBV20-1|few
SASPTSGGANYEQF
>.|TRBV5-5|.
ASSFSAEGHTEAF
>TRBD1|TRBV20-1|few
SASSGTGTEAF
>.|TRBV10-2|many
ASSEDQRFSQY
>.|TRBV6-5|.
ASAHNRRLFSGANVLT
>.|TRBV4-1|few
ASSQDAGVETQY
>TRBD1|TRBV12-3/TRBV12-4|.
ASSTGQTDTQY
>.|TRBV6-5|many
ASSYLVQGLLSGANVLT
>.|TRBV7-2|.
ASSLVRIGAYGYT
>.|TRBV5-1|.
ASRLANPASNEQF
>TRBD1|TRBV6-5|few
ASSYGGQGRGYT
>TRBD2|TRBV7-2|many
ASSPYMEASGPY
>TRBD2|TRBV4-1|.
ASSSPERGVTDTQY
>.|TRBV18|few
ASSRATNEKMF
>TRBD1|TRBV5-1|many
ASSTAPLTGLETQY
>TRBD2|TRBV6-5|many
ASSYSSSGGVTDTQY
>.|TRBV15|many
ATARGPGLSSYEQY
>.|TRBV18|many
ASSQDYEQY
>.|TRBV7-8|many
ASSDRVHQETQY
>.|TRBV5-1|many
ASSLGDHREAF
>.|TRBV29-1|many
SVEGRSGGTEAF
>.|TRBV4-2|.
ASSQVGRLYNSPLH
>TRBD2|TRBV4-3|many
ASSGERGAYNEQF